A single sample is the source of the 2 T cell receptor beta chains below, sequenced in a study of CD8+ T cells in alopecia areata. The treatment is: oral pan-JAK inhibitor, 5-10 mg twice daily. The authors extracted RNA and reverse transcribed it into cDNA as the sequencing template. Only in-frame clones appear in the TCRdb table, and some are missing; sequencing was by immunoSEQ multiplex PCR. The sample records under 350,000 clones, 58% being singletons. Source: CD4+ T cells sorted from blood, taken at week 24, from a patient treated with tofacitinib. The receptors come from a human donor with alopecia areata.

The chain is built from TRBV5-6 and TRBJ2-6, with D unclear. This CDR3 comprises 17 residues. The germline V gene has CDR1 SGHDT and CDR2 YYEEEE. Trimming took 6 bases from V and 5 from J, leaving 21 bases between them. For the CDR3, the DNA is TGTGCCAGCAAGTGTGCCAATAGTCAAAGTCGGGCCAACGTCCTGACTTTC. As protein: CASKCANSQSRANVLTF. The full variable domain, rest sourced from reference TRBV5-6 and TRBJ2-6, is DAGVTQSPTHLIKTRGQQVTLRCSPKSGHDTVSWYQQALGQGPQFIFQYYEEEERQRGNFPDRFSGHQFPNYSSELNVNALLLGDSALYLCASKCANSQSRANVLTFGAGSRLTVL.

V is TRBV5-1 and J is TRBJ2-7, with a weak D call TRBD1 (6 bases). The CDR3 has 14 residues. CDR1 is SGHRS, CDR2 YFSETQ, per germline. V lost 4 bases and J lost 6, with 17 bases in between. The CDR3 here is CASSGRTETGEQYF. The CDR3 coding sequence is TGCGCCAGCAGCGGACGGACAGAAACGGGCGAGCAGTACTTC. The complete variable domain, with remaining parts taken from reference TRBV5-1 and TRBJ2-7, reads KAGVTQTPRYLIKTRGQQVTLSCSPISGHRSVSWYQQTPGQGLQFLFEYFSETQRNKGNFPGRFSGRQFSNSRSEMNVSTLELGDSALYLCASSGRTETGEQYFGPGTRLTVT.